This T cell receptor beta chain was captured in a study of graft-versus-host responses after intestinal transplantation. Looking at the study overall: Recipients obtained multivisceral, liver-intestinal, or isolated intestinal transplants. After anti-thymocyte globulin induction, recipients took tacrolimus and steroids for approximately 3 years.

Data came from immunoSEQ multiplex PCR; TCRdb stores just in-frame clones and leaves some out. The data hold under 25,000 clones, with around nine tenths observed a single time. V trimming: 4 bases; J trimming: 7 bases; junction bases outside the gene matches: 8. In germline, CDR1 is MGHRA, CDR2 YSYEKL. CDR3 length equals 14 residues. Whole-study findings and limits: Among recipient marrow samples, GvH clones were found; some appeared first in ileum or blood. Declines in HvG clones occurring early post-transplant were associated with peak circulating GvH clone levels.

Concerning this clone itself: Its antigen is not identified.

The source was PBMCs, collected approximately 220 days after intestinal transplant. The source is a human patient who received an intestinal transplant, so some T cells may come from the graft donor. This sequence joins TRBV4-1 and TRBJ2-3; 7 bases align to TRBD2. CDR3 sequence: CASSPSGQGHTQYF. The DNA for the CDR3 is TGCGCCAGCAGCCCTAGCGGACAAGGGCATACGCAGTATTTT.